Listed here is a single TCR beta chain. Its antigen remains unknown. The assay, immunoSEQ v3.0, was run at survey level. Data came from immunoSEQ multiplex PCR; TCRdb stores just in-frame clones and leaves some out. The repertoire holds 15,000 to 20,000 clones, with roughly 84% as singletons. The data stem from a study of long-term antiretroviral therapy in people with HIV. General observations from the study: Despite increasing after ART, diversity remained lower than that of transplant donor controls.

This receptor was taken from a man younger than 35 with HIV. Sample: unsorted PBMCs, taken 0.9 years after starting antiretroviral therapy.

CDR3 in DNA: TGCGCCAGCAGCCCCTTCCCTTTGAACACTGAAGCTTTCTTT. Translating it yields CASSPFPLNTEAFF. The chain recombines TRBV5-1 with TRBJ1-1; D call uncertain. CDR1 SGHRS and CDR2 YFSETQ come from the germline V gene. V shed 4 bases and J shed 0 bases, with 10 bases lying between them. The CDR3 has 14 residues.